This entry lists 24 T cell receptor beta chains sequenced from one sample in a study of regulatory T cells in long-lasting Graves disease. Regarding time point: newly diagnosed GD, antithyroid drugs for less than 3 months. TCR sequences were obtained from RNA taken from PBMCs. HTBI primers from iRepertoire and Arm-PCR of CDR3 regions yielded the TCR beta libraries. TCRdb re-derived calls from the multiplex PCR reads in MiXCR, one entry per CDR3 protein. The data contain hundreds of thousands of distinct CDR3 sequences, around 17% of them singletons. The data were also submitted as part of a second study, on T cells in Graves' hyperthyroidism and ophthalmopathy.

The specimen comprised peripheral blood mononuclear cells (PBMCs), sampled at new diagnosis, from a patient treated with antithyroid drugs. The receptors stem from a woman aged 25 to 39 with Graves disease.

This chain uses TRBV14 with TRBJ1-4; D perhaps matches TRBD1 (5 bases). Germline V lookup: CDR1 SGHDN, CDR2 FVKESK. This CDR3 is 15 amino acids long. The germline V and J ends were trimmed by 5 bases and 8 bases, with 18 bases remaining between them. As DNA, the CDR3 is TGTGCCAGCAGCAGATCCCCAGGGTCGGGCGAAAAACTGTTTTTT. As protein: CASSRSPGSGEKLFF.

This clonotype was detected ten times or more. In DNA form, the CDR3 reads TGTGCCAGCGGATCCTTCCCGGGACAGGGGGACTATGAGCAGTTCTTC. Protein: CASGSFPGQGDYEQFF. This chain links TRBV7-9 with TRBJ2-1, with 11 bases lining up with TRBD1. This CDR3 contains 16 residues. Germline CDR1 reads SEHNR; CDR2 reads FQNEAQ (reference sequence). V gave up 8 bases and J gave up 8 bases; unmatched junction bases: 14.

A few counts support this clonotype. V is TRBV12-3 or TRBV12-4 and J is TRBJ1-2; D unclear. The CDR3 length is 12 residues. The V end was cut by 7 bases, the J end by 8 bases, with 14 bases between. The CDR3 is CASTPGSWGYTF. The CDR3 DNA follows: TGTGCCAGCACTCCTGGGTCTTGGGGCTACACCTTC.

This clonotype was picked up many times. The chain uses TRBV11-2 and TRBJ2-4; possibly TRBD1 or TRBD2 for D (5 bases each). The germline CDR1 and CDR2 sequences are SGHAT and FQNNGV. The CDR3 sequence is 16 residues long. Trimming removed 5 bases at V and 3 bases at J, with 17 bases between. As DNA, the CDR3 is TGTGCCAGCAGCCGAATGGGGGAGAGAGGCAAAAACATTCAGTACTTC. Its protein product is CASSRMGERGKNIQYF. The full variable domain, in which reference TRBV11-2 and TRBJ2-4 provide the parts outside the CDR3, is EAGVAQSPRYKIIEKRQSVAFWCNPISGHATLYWYQQILGQGPKLLIQFQNNGVVDDSQLPKDRFSAERLKGVDSTLKIQPAKLEDSAVYLCASSRMGERGKNIQYFGAGTRLSVL.

Concerning this clonotype: This may be a read error: a much more frequent sequence differs by one nucleotide. The chain couples TRBV20-1 to TRBJ2-2, with 9 positions matching TRBD2. CDR1 is DFQATT and CDR2 is SNEGSKA in the germline V gene (reference sequence). The CDR3 length is 15 residues. The junction had 8 bases not matched to a gene; V was cut back by 2 bases and J by 7 bases. The CDR3 loop is CSARPSGMRRGELFF. The CDR3 nucleotides are TGCAGTGCTAGACCTAGCGGGATGCGACGCGGGGAGCTGTTTTTT.

This clonotype was detected a few times. The genes are TRBV24-1 and TRBJ2-1; no firm D call. V gave up 4 bases and J gave up 10 bases, with 16 bases separating them. Germline CDR1 KGHDR, CDR2 SFDVKD. The CDR3 has 14 residues. CDR3 amino acids: CATSDPGLRNEQFF. DNA of the CDR3: TGTGCCACCAGTGACCCGGGCCTACGGAACGAGCAGTTCTTC.

This clonotype was seen ten or more times. The V and J genes are TRBV6-2 or TRBV6-3 and TRBJ1-3, with D unresolved. CDR3 size: 15 residues. The germline CDR1 and CDR2 sequences are MNHEY and SVGEGT. The ends were cut back, 6 bases at V and 4 bases at J, with 16 bases in the middle. The CDR3 DNA reads TGTGCCAGCAGCAATACCCCGACCTTCGGAAACACCATATATTTT. It codes for CASSNTPTFGNTIYF.

Comment on this clonotype: This may arise from a read error, as a much more abundant clone is one base away. J is TRBJ1-2 and V is TRBV6-1, with D maybe TRBD1 (6 bases). This CDR3 region has 13 residues. The V and J ends lost 8 bases and 7 bases respectively, with 17 bases between them. Looked up from germline, CDR1 is MNHNS and CDR2 is SASEGT. CDR3 amino acids: CASGGTGGCGYTF. CDR3 in DNA: TGTGCCAGCGGGGGGACTGGGGGCTGTGGCTACACCTTC.

V and J are TRBV2 and TRBJ1-2; 11 bases agree with TRBD1. The CDR3 has 16 residues. CDR1 and CDR2 from the germline V gene are SNHLY and FYNNEI. V lost 4 bases and J lost 2; bases outside the gene matches: 6. The CDR3 is CASSVYRDRGNYGYTF. CDR3 in DNA: TGTGCCAGCAGTGTATACAGGGACAGGGGGAACTATGGCTACACCTTC.

This clonotype came up many times. J is TRBJ2-7 and V is TRBV6-1; 10 bases align to TRBD1. J gave up 1 base and V 7 bases, and 7 bases lay outside the gene matches. The V gene's germline CDR1 is MNHNS and CDR2 SASEGT. CDR3 size: 15 residues. This chain's CDR3 is CASISVGQGSYEQYF. CDR3 DNA: TGTGCCAGCATCTCTGTGGGACAGGGGTCCTACGAGCAGTACTTC.

CDR3 amino acids: CSASYTYEQYF. DNA of the CDR3: TGCAGTGCTAGTTATACCTACGAGCAGTACTTC. V usage is TRBV20-1 and J usage is TRBJ2-7; D is unclear. Germline values: CDR1 DFQATT, CDR2 SNEGSKA (reference sequence). The V end was cut by 3 bases, the J end by 2 bases, with 5 bases between. CDR3 size: 11 residues.

This clonotype was recorded once. The chain uses TRBV29-1 and TRBJ1-1; the D is unclear. V shed 0 bases and J shed 3 bases, with 26 bases lying between them. The CDR3 contains 19 residues. Germline CDR1 reads SQVTM; CDR2 reads ANQGSEA. The CDR3 DNA is TGCAGCGTTGAAGATAAGAGGACCGGAGGGCTTCGTTTATACACTGAAGCTTTCTTT. It yields the protein CSVEDKRTGGLRLYTEAFF.

To note about this clonotype: An end of the junction does not agree with germline; a read error may underlie this. The J gene is TRBJ1-1, the V gene TRBV5-1; D remains ambiguous. Germline CDR1 reads SGHRS; CDR2 reads YFSETQ. The CDR3 has 14 residues. In nucleotides, the CDR3 is TGCGCCAGCAGCTTGGACAGCTTGAACACTGAAGCTCTCTTT. Its protein is CASSLDSLNTEALF.

V usage is TRBV18 and J usage is TRBJ2-7; D ambiguous. This CDR3 has 15 amino acids. Trimming left V 1 base short and J 0 bases short, with 10 bases between. Per the germline V gene, CDR1 is KGHSH and CDR2 is LQKENI. Written as DNA, the CDR3 is TGTGCCAGCTCACCACTGAGTATAACCTCCTACGAGCAGTACTTC. This encodes CASSPLSITSYEQYF.

In its sample, this clonotype was seen a few times. V gene TRBV20-1 combines with J gene TRBJ1-1; D ambiguous. Germline V CDR1 and CDR2: DFQATT, SNEGSKA (reference sequence). Trimming cost V 3 bases and J 5 bases, with 16 bases left between them. This CDR3 is built from 14 residues. The CDR3, as DNA: TGCAGTGCTAGGTTTCAGGAGGGTTGGACTGAAGCTTTCTTT. Translation gives CSARFQEGWTEAFF.

This clonotype was detected ten times or more. V gene TRBV29-1 combines with J gene TRBJ2-7; D is possibly TRBD1 or TRBD2 (6 bases each). V was trimmed by 6 bases and J by 2 bases, leaving 14 bases between them. The CDR3 loop spans 13 amino acids. Germline V gene lookup returns CDR1 SQVTM and CDR2 ANQGSEA. CDR3: CSVTRDKTYEQYF. The CDR3 DNA reads as TGCAGCGTAACGCGGGACAAAACCTACGAGCAGTACTTC.

Ten or more counts support this clonotype. The genes are TRBV5-1 and TRBJ2-1; 13 nucleotides align to TRBD2. This CDR3 comprises 18 residues. Looked up from germline, CDR1 is SGHRS and CDR2 is YFSETQ. Unmatched junction bases numbered 9, after V lost 5 bases and J lost 1 base. The CDR3 nucleotides read TGCGCCAGCAGAACTGGACTAGCGGGAGTTTGGTCCTACAATGAGCAGTTCTTC. Translated, it gives CASRTGLAGVWSYNEQFF. Full variable domain (outside the CDR3, taken from reference TRBV5-1 and TRBJ2-1): KAGVTQTPRYLIKTRGQQVTLSCSPISGHRSVSWYQQTPGQGLQFLFEYFSETQRNKGNFPGRFSGRQFSNSRSEMNVSTLELGDSALYLCASRTGLAGVWSYNEQFFGPGTRLTVL.

This clonotype was seen only a few times. The V and J genes are TRBV7-3 and TRBJ1-2; unclear D gene. The CDR3 consists of 13 residues. V was clipped by 5 bases and J by 4 bases, with 11 bases between them. Germline loops: CDR1 SGHTA, CDR2 FQGTGA. The CDR3 DNA sequence: TGTGCCAGCAGCCCTAACGGGCTCTATGGCTACACCTTC. This translates into CASSPNGLYGYTF.

The rearrangement uses TRBV9 and TRBJ2-7, with D possibly matching TRBD1 (6 bases). The CDR3 is 15 amino acids. Trimming removed 3 bases at V and 1 base at J, with 14 bases between. The germline CDR1 and CDR2 sequences are SGDLS and YYNGEE. The CDR3 reads CASSASDRFSYEQYF. The CDR3 nucleotides read TGTGCCAGCAGCGCCTCGGACAGATTTTCCTACGAGCAGTACTTC.

A few counts support this clonotype. The J gene is TRBJ1-3, the V gene TRBV11-2; 7 bases agree with TRBD1. CDR1 and CDR2 from the germline V gene are SGHAT and FQNNGV. Losses at the gene ends were 5 bases for V and 0 bases for J; bases not matched to a gene: 10. The CDR3 is 17 residues long. In nucleotides, the CDR3 is TGTGCCAGCAGCCCCAGGACAGGCATAACCTCTGGAAACACCATATATTTT. Protein product: CASSPRTGITSGNTIYF.

The CDR3 here is CASSQPRGLGNTIYF. CDR3 sequence (DNA): TGTGCCAGCAGCCAACCGAGGGGGCTCGGAAACACCATATATTTT. The chain is built from TRBV6-1 and TRBJ1-3; TRBD1 matches 7 bases. The CDR3 has 15 amino acids. The trim removed 6 bases at V and 4 bases at J, leaving 9 bases unmatched. In germline, CDR1 is MNHNS, CDR2 SASEGT.

The gene calls are TRBV18 and TRBJ2-1; 9 nucleotides line up with TRBD2. CDR3 length equals 16 residues. V was clipped by 3 bases and J by 1 base; unmatched bases: 4. The germline V gene has CDR1 KGHSH and CDR2 LQKENI. CDR3 nucleotides: TGTGCCAGCTCACCGCGACTAGCGGAATCCTACAATGAGCAGTTCTTC. It codes for CASSPRLAESYNEQFF.

This clonotype has a count of ten or more. This rearrangement joins TRBV20-1 to TRBJ1-4; 9 bases map to TRBD1. Germline CDR1 is DFQATT and CDR2 is SNEGSKA (reference sequence). J lost 5 bases, V lost 3 bases, and 7 bases had no gene match. The CDR3 sequence is 15 residues long. CDR3 sequence (DNA): TGCAGTGCTAGTCCGGCCGGGACAGGGAATGAAAAACTGTTTTTT. It specifies CSASPAGTGNEKLFF.

The sample holds many counts of this clonotype. In nucleotides, the CDR3 is TGCAGTGCTGTAGGACAGCCCAATCAGCCCCAGCATTTT. It specifies CSAVGQPNQPQHF. J is TRBJ1-5 and V is TRBV20-1; D may be TRBD1 (6 bases). CDR1 and CDR2 (germline): DFQATT, SNEGSKA (reference sequence). V lost 5 bases and J 3 bases, leaving 11 bases between the germline ends. The CDR3 consists of 13 residues.